The 26 T cell receptor beta chains in this list originate from one sample, sequenced in a study of control samples from healthy donors and cancer patients. The protocol was immunoSEQ multiplex PCR, while the TCRdb copy is restricted to in-frame clones and leaves out a portion. The sample lists over 150,000 clones, 90% to 95% seen once, with approximately 1.5% in the top ten. What was sequenced was blood. The receptors were gathered from a man aged 25-45 years in good health.

The V call is TRBV19, the J call TRBJ2-1; D remains ambiguous. CDR1 and CDR2 from the germline V gene are LNHDA and SQIVND (reference sequence). The CDR3 has 11 amino acids. V lost 5 bases to trimming and J lost 4 bases, with 3 bases between them. CDR3 amino acids: CASSAYNEQFF. CDR3 nucleotides: TGTGCCAGTAGTGCATACAATGAGCAGTTCTTC.

The chain links TRBV27 to TRBJ1-5, with 8 bases aligning to TRBD1. This CDR3 contains 12 residues. Germline lookup yields CDR1 MNHEY and CDR2 SMNVEV (reference sequence). Trimming removed 6 bases from V and 6 bases from J; junction bases left unmatched: 1. The CDR3 nucleotides read TGTGCCAGCAGCAGGGGGCTTCAGCCCCAGCATTTT. Encoded protein: CASSRGLQPQHF.

The chain uses TRBV7-8 and TRBJ1-3; 7 nucleotides agree with TRBD1. The CDR3 spans 17 residues. The V and J ends lost 4 bases and 1 base, in that order; junction bases with no gene match: 10. Germline CDR1 reads SGHVS; CDR2 reads FQNEAQ. CDR3 loop: CASSWAPRQGSGNTIYF. CDR3 nucleotides: TGTGCCAGCAGCTGGGCCCCCCGACAGGGATCTGGAAACACCATATATTTT.

The gene calls are TRBV15 and TRBJ2-1; D may be TRBD2 (5 bases). Germline V gives CDR1 LNHNV, CDR2 YYDKDF (reference sequence). The CDR3 is 14 amino acids. Between the trimmed V and J ends, which lost 1 base and 6 bases, there was a span of 10 bases. The CDR3 DNA reads as TGTGCCACCAGCAGAGGAATGGGGAGCAATGAGCAGTTCTTC. Protein product: CATSRGMGSNEQFF.

The chain links TRBV4-2 to TRBJ2-7; D may match TRBD1 or TRBD2 (5 bases each). The CDR3 covers 14 residues. In germline, CDR1 is LGHNA, CDR2 YNFKEQ. V shed 6 bases and J shed 3 bases, with 15 bases lying between them. As DNA, the CDR3 is TGTGCCAGCAGTCAGGGAGTATATAACTACGAGCAGTACTTC. As protein: CASSQGVYNYEQYF.

J is TRBJ1-4 and V is TRBV27; no reliable D call. The germline CDR1 and CDR2 sequences are MNHEY and SMNVEV (reference sequence). The CDR3 runs to 16 residues. V dropped 7 bases and J dropped 3 bases, with 18 bases sitting between them. CDR3 loop: CASTSFLRVPNEKLFF. The DNA of the CDR3 is TGTGCCAGCACTTCCTTCCTTAGGGTTCCTAATGAAAAACTGTTTTTT.

The table lists this clone with a count of one. The gene calls are TRBV9 and TRBJ1-3; TRBD1 matches 8 bases. Germline CDR1 reads SGDLS; CDR2 reads YYNGEE. Trimming at V came to 3 bases and at J to 3 bases, leaving 2 bases not matched to a gene. The length of the CDR3 is 14 residues. Here the CDR3 DNA reads TGTGCCAGCAGCGCGGACAGGGTTGGAAACACCATATATTTT. It encodes CASSADRVGNTIYF. Together with reference TRBV9 and TRBJ1-3, the CDR3 gives the full variable domain: DSGVTQTPKHLITATGQRVTLRCSPRSGDLSVYWYQQSLDQGLQFLIQYYNGEERAKGNILERFSAQQFPDLHSELNLSSLELGDSALYFCASSADRVGNTIYFGEGSWLTVV.

The chain links TRBV7-2 to TRBJ1-5, with 9 bases fitting TRBD1. The CDR3 length is 14 residues. V lost 4 bases and J lost 9; bases outside the gene matches: 7. Germline V gene data show CDR1 as SGHTA and CDR2 as FQGNSA. Here the CDR3 reads CASSSDRGLGPQHF. In DNA, the CDR3 is TGTGCCAGCAGCTCGGACAGGGGCCTGGGGCCCCAGCATTTT.

V is TRBV28 and J is TRBJ2-7; no definite D call. The CDR3 is 13 residues long. The germline CDR1 and CDR2 sequences are MDHEN and SYDVKM. Trimming shortened V by 6 bases and J by 0 bases, and 9 bases separated the two germline ends. The CDR3 bases are TGTGCCAGCAGCCTTTTAGGCTCCTACGAGCAGTACTTC. Its protein is CASSLLGSYEQYF.

The chain carries TRBV24-1 and TRBJ2-2, with D perhaps TRBD1 or TRBD2 (5 bases each). V lost 7 bases, J lost 0 bases, and 8 bases lay in between. This CDR3 comprises 14 residues. Germline values: CDR1 KGHDR, CDR2 SFDVKD. The CDR3 region is CATSRDANTGELFF. The CDR3 region has the DNA TGTGCCACCAGCCGGGACGCGAACACCGGGGAGCTGTTTTTT.

This clone is a singleton in its sample. The J gene is TRBJ2-2, the V gene TRBV14; D gene ambiguous. Deletions cut 4 bases from V and 1 base from J, with 13 bases between. The length of the CDR3 is 16 residues. The germline V gene encodes CDR1 SGHDN and CDR2 FVKESK. CDR3 protein: CASSPLRLLNTGELFF. CDR3 DNA: TGTGCCAGCAGCCCCCTCAGGCTGCTGAACACCGGGGAGCTGTTTTTT.

The rearrangement links TRBV6-5 to TRBJ1-3, with D perhaps TRBD1 (5 bases). The CDR3 spans 15 residues. Trimming left V 7 bases short and J 0 bases short, with 13 bases between. Germline V gives CDR1 MNHEY, CDR2 SVGAGI. CDR3 sequence reads: CASTEGFYSGNTIYF. The CDR3 region has the DNA TGTGCCAGCACCGAGGGGTTTTACTCTGGAAACACCATATATTTT.

This chain uses TRBV7-9 with TRBJ2-2, with 8 bases lining up with TRBD1. Germline V lookup: CDR1 SEHNR, CDR2 FQNEAQ (reference sequence). With 1 base clipped from V and 1 base from J, the junction kept 2 bases outside the gene matches. CDR3 length: 16 residues. The DNA of the CDR3 is TGTGCCAGCAGCTTAGAGACAGGGGTGAACACCGGGGAGCTGTTTTTT. Translation: CASSLETGVNTGELFF.

This clone was counted at least ten times. The chain is built from TRBV7-9 and TRBJ1-2; 8 bases are shared with TRBD1. The CDR3 loop spans 13 amino acids. From germline, CDR1 is SEHNR and CDR2 FQNEAQ (reference sequence). V trimming: 5 bases; J trimming: 8 bases; junction bases outside the gene matches: 7. CDR3: CASSPGRGLGYTF. Written as DNA, the CDR3 is TGTGCCAGCAGCCCCGGCAGGGGGCTCGGCTACACCTTC.

V and J are TRBV28 and TRBJ1-6; D may be TRBD1 (5 bases). CDR3 length: 14 amino acids. Trimming stripped 5 bases from V and 5 bases from J, with 10 bases between. Germline CDR1 reads MDHEN; CDR2 reads SYDVKM. The chain's CDR3 is CASSPGSHNSPLHF. In DNA, the CDR3 is TGTGCCAGCAGTCCAGGGTCCCATAATTCACCCCTCCACTTT.

The chain links TRBV9 to TRBJ2-7; 9 nucleotides agree with TRBD2. V shed 2 bases and J 5 bases; nucleotides not matched to a gene: 14. The CDR3 loop spans 17 amino acids. CDR1 and CDR2 from the germline V gene are SGDLS and YYNGEE. The CDR3, as DNA: TGTGCCAGCAGCGTCCAGGGTGGGGGACTAGCTAACGACGAGCAGTACTTC. It codes for CASSVQGGGLANDEQYF. The full variable domain, its missing parts supplied by reference TRBV9 and TRBJ2-7, is DSGVTQTPKHLITATGQRVTLRCSPRSGDLSVYWYQQSLDQGLQFLIQYYNGEERAKGNILERFSAQQFPDLHSELNLSSLELGDSALYFCASSVQGGGLANDEQYFGPGTRLTVT.

The rearrangement uses TRBV19 and TRBJ2-1; 8 nucleotides line up with TRBD1. V lost 2 bases, J lost 4 bases, and 7 bases stayed unmatched. The germline V gene has CDR1 LNHDA and CDR2 SQIVND (reference sequence). The CDR3 covers 16 residues. CDR3: CASSIRGQVRYNEQFF. The CDR3, as DNA: TGTGCCAGTAGTATAAGGGGACAGGTTCGGTACAATGAGCAGTTCTTC.

This rearrangement joins TRBV5-1 to TRBJ2-7; a possible D gene is TRBD1 (6 bases). The CDR3 loop spans 15 amino acids. Germline CDR1 is SGHRS and CDR2 is YFSETQ. V lost 3 bases, J lost 2 bases, and 15 bases lay in between. CDR3 amino acids: CASSSRTDSPYEQYF. The CDR3 coding sequence is TGCGCCAGCAGCTCCCGGACAGACAGTCCCTACGAGCAGTACTTC.

This chain joins TRBV9 and TRBJ2-2, with a tentative D call TRBD2 (5 bases). The germline V and J ends were trimmed by 0 bases and 4 bases, with 19 bases remaining between them. The CDR3 contains 18 residues. In germline, CDR1 is SGDLS, CDR2 YYNGEE. The CDR3 here is CASSVARGQAAGTGELFF. In DNA form, the CDR3 reads TGTGCCAGCAGCGTAGCCCGGGGTCAAGCGGCGGGCACCGGGGAGCTGTTTTTT.

The chain employs TRBV27 and TRBJ2-7, with D tentatively TRBD1 (5 bases). The ends were cut back, 5 bases at V and 7 bases at J, with 15 bases in the middle. The germline gives CDR1 MNHEY, CDR2 SMNVEV (reference sequence). The CDR3 is made up of 13 amino acids. The CDR3 is CASSPRDRGEQYF. The CDR3 nucleotides are TGTGCCAGCAGTCCCCGCGACAGAGGTGAGCAGTACTTC.

This rearrangement joins TRBV2 to TRBJ1-1, with D hard to call. Germline V gene data show CDR1 as SNHLY and CDR2 as FYNNEI. The CDR3 contains 13 residues. Trimming stripped 2 bases from V and 0 bases from J, with 4 bases between. The CDR3 DNA is TGTGCCAGCAGTGAAAGGGTGAACACTGAAGCTTTCTTT. Translated: CASSERVNTEAFF.

This chain uses TRBV5-1 with TRBJ1-1; D perhaps matches TRBD1 (5 bases). Germline V gene sequence: CDR1 SGHRS, CDR2 YFSETQ. V was trimmed by 0 bases and J by 4 bases, leaving 13 bases between them. This CDR3 spans 15 amino acids. The CDR3 sequence is CASSLERQGSTEAFF. CDR3 DNA: TGCGCCAGCAGCTTGGAGCGGCAGGGTAGCACTGAAGCTTTCTTT. Filled out from reference TRBV5-1 and TRBJ1-1, the complete variable domain reads KAGVTQTPRYLIKTRGQQVTLSCSPISGHRSVSWYQQTPGQGLQFLFEYFSETQRNKGNFPGRFSGRQFSNSRSEMNVSTLELGDSALYLCASSLERQGSTEAFFGQGTRLTVV.

The V call is TRBV18, the J call TRBJ1-2; D is unresolved. CDR3 size: 16 residues. Trimming removed 0 bases at V and 0 bases at J, with 11 bases between. Germline loops: CDR1 KGHSH, CDR2 LQKENI. The CDR3 nucleotides are TGTGCCAGCTCACCACCAGGGTTGGTTTCTAACTATGGCTACACCTTC. Amino acids: CASSPPGLVSNYGYTF.

As to this clone: Other DNA sequences in this specimen translate into the identical CDR3. This rearrangement joins TRBV5-1 to TRBJ1-1; 7 nucleotides align to TRBD1. V lost 0 bases and J lost 2; bases outside the gene matches: 1. Germline assignment: CDR1 SGHRS and CDR2 YFSETQ. CDR3 length equals 14 residues. The CDR3 region has the DNA TGCGCCAGCAGCTTGGACAGGGGAAACACTGAAGCTTTCTTT. Its translation: CASSLDRGNTEAFF.

The chain carries TRBV12-5 and TRBJ1-2; 7 positions match TRBD1. The V gene end was trimmed by 5 bases and the J gene end by 4 bases; junction bases not matched to a gene: 13. The CDR3 has 16 residues. CDR1 is LGHNT, CDR2 FRNRAP, per germline. The CDR3 is CASGPPGIGGAYGYTF. The CDR3 DNA is TGTGCTAGTGGTCCCCCTGGCATAGGGGGCGCCTATGGCTACACCTTC.

This clone appeared once. This rearrangement joins TRBV6-2 or TRBV6-3 to TRBJ1-4, with 9 bases aligning to TRBD1. Germline CDR1 reads MNHEY; CDR2 reads SVGEGT. V shed 5 bases, J shed 5 bases, and the junction held 6 bases outside the gene matches. The length of the CDR3 is 15 residues. Here the CDR3 DNA reads TGTGCCAGCAGTCCCGTCGGGACAGGGAATGAAAAACTGTTTTTT. It is translated as CASSPVGTGNEKLFF.